These 25 T cell receptor beta chains share one sample of origin, sequenced in a study of T cell responses to AZD1222 COVID-19 vaccine. TCRdb's copy holds only in-frame clones and misses some; the assay was immunoSEQ multiplex PCR. The sample has tens of thousands of clones, 85% to 90% seen once. The sequencing here drew on peripheral blood, taken on day 0 of AZD1222 vaccination. Receptors were obtained from an adult in good health.

The genes are TRBV5-1 and TRBJ1-6; D is unclear. Germline V gene lookup returns CDR1 SGHRS and CDR2 YFSETQ. The CDR3 is made up of 14 amino acids. The V and J ends lost 4 bases and 3 bases respectively, with 8 bases between them. The CDR3 protein is CASSPDGYNSPLHF. The CDR3 DNA sequence: TGCGCCAGCAGCCCGGACGGCTATAATTCACCCCTCCACTTT.

The CDR3 DNA follows: TGTGCCAGCCTGCCGGGCCAGGGGGCTGGAAACACCATATATTTT. It is translated as CASLPGQGAGNTIYF. The rearrangement links TRBV28 to TRBJ1-3; 7 bases are a match to TRBD1. Germline V gene sequence: CDR1 MDHEN, CDR2 SYDVKM. The J segment lost 2 bases and the V segment lost 8 bases, leaving 9 bases of the junction unmatched. The CDR3 runs to 15 residues.

J is TRBJ1-5 and V is TRBV11-2; D is unclear. The CDR3 runs 13 residues. The ends were cut back, 3 bases at V and 9 bases at J, with 12 bases in the middle. Germline CDR1 reads SGHAT; CDR2 reads FQNNGV. For the CDR3, the DNA is TGTGCCAGCAGCTTGGAGCGAAGTGGGCCCCAGCATTTT. Amino acids: CASSLERSGPQHF.

The table lists this clone with a few counts. The V call is TRBV19, the J call TRBJ1-4; D call uncertain. This CDR3 comprises 17 residues. The V end was cut by 9 bases, the J end by 3 bases, with 23 bases between. CDR1 LNHDA and CDR2 SQIVND come from the germline V gene (reference sequence). The CDR3 is CASTPKGPGWANEKLFF. Here the CDR3 DNA reads TGTGCCAGCACCCCCAAAGGCCCGGGCTGGGCTAATGAAAAACTGTTTTTT. Full variable domain (outside the CDR3, taken from reference TRBV19 and TRBJ1-4): DGGITQSPKYLFRKEGQNVTLSCEQNLNHDAMYWYRQDPGQGLRLIYYSQIVNDFQKGDIAEGYSVSREKKESFPLTVTSAQKNPTAFYLCASTPKGPGWANEKLFFGSGTQLSVL.

This clone was seen once. The chain recombines TRBV2 with TRBJ2-3; TRBD2 matches at 9 bases. CDR1 is SNHLY, CDR2 FYNNEI, per germline. V lost 7 bases and J lost 2; bases outside the gene matches: 7. The CDR3 is made up of 15 amino acids. CDR3: CASKVAGAYTDTQYF. The DNA of the CDR3 is TGTGCCAGCAAGGTAGCGGGGGCCTACACAGATACGCAGTATTTT.

This clone is a singleton in its sample. The chain's CDR3 is CASSPIWGEYNEQFF. DNA of the CDR3: TGTGCCAGCAGCCCTATCTGGGGGGAGTACAATGAGCAGTTCTTC. This chain joins TRBV4-2 and TRBJ2-1; D is perhaps TRBD2 (6 bases). Trimming removed 4 bases from V and 4 bases from J, with 14 bases in between. The CDR3 runs to 15 residues. Germline V gene sequence: CDR1 LGHNA, CDR2 YNFKEQ.

The V call is TRBV7-8, the J call TRBJ1-6; no reliable D call. Trimming left V 6 bases short and J 4 bases short, with 13 bases between. CDR3 length: 15 residues. Germline CDR1 and CDR2: SGHVS and FQNEAQ. The CDR3 DNA sequence: TGTGCCAGCAGGATGAATATGCAGTATAATTCACCCCTCCACTTT. Residues: CASRMNMQYNSPLHF.

This clone was picked up one time. The V and J genes are TRBV19 and TRBJ2-2; 7 bases line up with TRBD2. J gave up 3 bases and V 8 bases, and 9 bases lay outside the gene matches. In germline, CDR1 is LNHDA, CDR2 SQIVND (reference sequence). The CDR3 loop spans 15 amino acids. In DNA form, the CDR3 reads TGTGCCAGTGGCACCGGGACTACTTACACCGGGGAGCTGTTTTTT. It yields the protein CASGTGTTYTGELFF.

The DNA of the CDR3 is TGCGCCAGCAGTCATAGTCCGGAGGCCTACAATGAGCAGTTCTTC. Translated, it gives CASSHSPEAYNEQFF. The genes are TRBV23-1 and TRBJ2-1; the D gene is possibly TRBD2 (5 bases). TRBV23-1 is sorted into the ORF group, with uncertain function. The CDR3 spans 15 residues. V lost 3 bases and J 2 bases, leaving 11 bases between the germline ends.

This chain links TRBV28 with TRBJ2-7; D is undetermined. CDR1 is MDHEN and CDR2 is SYDVKM in the germline V gene. V gave up 10 bases and J gave up 5 bases, with 12 bases separating them. This CDR3 has 11 amino acids. Here the CDR3 reads CATYARNEQYF. CDR3 DNA sequence: TGTGCCACTTACGCTAGGAACGAGCAGTACTTC.

This clone appeared once. This chain uses TRBV5-8 with TRBJ2-5; D is perhaps TRBD1 (5 bases). Per germline, CDR1 SGHTS and CDR2 YDEGEE. The CDR3 is 15 amino acids. Deletions cut 4 bases from V and 2 bases from J, with 15 bases between. CDR3: CASSPRVSDQETQYF. The CDR3 bases are TGTGCCAGCAGCCCCAGGGTGTCAGATCAAGAGACCCAGTACTTC.

V is TRBV6-5 and J is TRBJ2-7; TRBD1 might be the D (5 bases). The germline CDR1 and CDR2 sequences are MNHEY and SVGAGI. Trimming cost V 6 bases and J 5 bases, with 11 bases left between them. The CDR3 extends over 12 amino acids. CDR3 in DNA: TGTGCCAGCAGGGGGCAGAAGAACGAGCAGTACTTC. Translating gives CASRGQKNEQYF.

The chain uses TRBV3-1 (or the pseudogene TRBV3-2) and TRBJ1-2; unclear D gene. V lost 5 bases to trimming and J lost 8 bases, with 15 bases between them. The CDR3 runs to 13 residues. CDR1 is LGHDT, CDR2 YNNKEL, per germline (reference sequence). The CDR3 protein is CASSKQTSGGYTF. The CDR3 DNA reads as TGTGCCAGCAGCAAACAGACTTCGGGGGGCTACACCTTC.

CDR3 amino acids: CASSSADRGSYEQYF. CDR3 in DNA: TGTGCCAGCAGCTCAGCGGACAGGGGGTCATACGAGCAGTACTTC. The chain employs TRBV7-9 and TRBJ2-7; 10 nucleotides match TRBD1. CDR1 and CDR2 from the germline V gene are SEHNR and FQNEAQ (reference sequence). This CDR3 is built from 15 residues. V was clipped by 4 bases and J by 4 bases; unmatched bases: 7.

This clone was counted a single time. The V and J genes are TRBV29-1 and TRBJ1-4; D is perhaps TRBD1 (6 bases). Germline V gives CDR1 SQVTM, CDR2 ANQGSEA. The germline V and J ends were trimmed by 4 bases and 3 bases, with 12 bases remaining between them. The CDR3 runs to 14 residues. The CDR3 bases are TGCAGCGTTGGACCACAGGGTTCTAATGAAAAACTGTTTTTT. This encodes CSVGPQGSNEKLFF.

CDR3 region: CASSLASGASTDTQYF. CDR3 in DNA: TGTGCCAGCAGCTTGGCGTCGGGGGCTAGCACAGATACGCAGTATTTT. The chain recombines TRBV5-4 with TRBJ2-3; D is perhaps TRBD1 or TRBD2 (6 bases each). The V gene lost 0 bases and the J gene lost 0 bases, with 11 bases spanning the gap. CDR3 length: 16 amino acids. CDR1 is SGHNT and CDR2 is YYREEE in the germline V gene (reference sequence). Together with reference TRBV5-4 and TRBJ2-3, the CDR3 gives the full variable domain: ETGVTQSPTHLIKTRGQQVTLRCSSQSGHNTVSWYQQALGQGPQFIFQYYREEENGRGNFPPRFSGLQFPNYSSELNVNALELDDSALYLCASSLASGASTDTQYFGPGTRLTVL.

This sequence joins TRBV7-8 and TRBJ1-4; 8 bases are shared with TRBD1. Unmatched junction bases numbered 13, after V lost 5 bases and J lost 8 bases. Germline V gives CDR1 SGHVS, CDR2 FQNEAQ. CDR3 size: 16 residues. CDR3 sequence (DNA): TGTGCCAGCAGCCGGACAGGGAAAGCACGACTAGAAAAACTGTTTTTT. Protein: CASSRTGKARLEKLFF.

There are a few counts of this clone. The rearrangement uses TRBV7-2 and TRBJ1-5; D not resolved. The length of the CDR3 is 14 residues. CDR1 is SGHTA and CDR2 is FQGNSA in the germline V gene. The V end lost 2 bases, the J end lost 9 bases, and 14 bases lay between the germline ends. As DNA, the CDR3 is TGTGCCAGCAGCTTAATTAACTGGGAAGGGCCCCAGCATTTT. As protein: CASSLINWEGPQHF. Combining the CDR3 with reference TRBV7-2 and TRBJ1-5 gives the whole variable domain GAGVSQSPSNKVTEKGKDVELRCDPISGHTALYWYRQSLGQGLEFLIYFQGNSAPDKSGLPSDRFSAERTGGSVSTLTIQRTQQEDSAVYLCASSLINWEGPQHFGDGTRLSIL.

The J gene is TRBJ2-5, the V gene TRBV5-1; D tentatively reads TRBD1 or TRBD2 (6 bases each). Trimming took off 1 base at V and 2 bases at J, with 15 bases between the two ends. Germline CDR1 reads SGHRS; CDR2 reads YFSETQ. The CDR3 runs 16 residues. The CDR3 loop reads CASSLQPGALQETQYF. The CDR3, as DNA: TGCGCCAGCAGCTTGCAACCGGGGGCCCTTCAAGAGACCCAGTACTTC.

The CDR3, as DNA: TGCAGCGTTCCTCCCGGGACGGTCCACAATGAGCAGTTCTTC. It encodes CSVPPGTVHNEQFF. The chain couples TRBV29-1 to TRBJ2-1; D is perhaps TRBD1 or TRBD2 (5 bases each). From germline, CDR1 is SQVTM and CDR2 ANQGSEA. V was pared by 5 bases and J by 5 bases, with 16 bases between. This CDR3 has 14 amino acids.

A few counts support this clone. The chain uses TRBV14 and TRBJ1-2; 7 bases are shared with TRBD1. V shed 4 bases, J shed 1 base, and the junction held 12 bases outside the gene matches. Germline-derived CDR1 and CDR2 are SGHDN and FVKESK. This CDR3 has 17 residues. This chain's CDR3 is CASSLRGPTSHNYGYTF. The CDR3 DNA reads TGTGCCAGCAGCCTAAGGGGGCCCACATCCCATAACTATGGCTACACCTTC.

This clone was seen only once. This chain connects TRBV28 to TRBJ1-5, with TRBD1 matching 7 bases. CDR3 length equals 16 residues. Unmatched junction bases numbered 8, after V lost 6 bases and J lost 0 bases. CDR1 and CDR2 from the germline V gene are MDHEN and SYDVKM. The chain's CDR3 is CASRDRDRPSNQPQHF. CDR3 DNA sequence: TGTGCCAGCAGGGATAGGGACAGACCTAGCAATCAGCCCCAGCATTTT. Looking up the rest from reference TRBV28 and TRBJ1-5 gives the full variable domain: DVKVTQSSRYLVKRTGEKVFLECVQDMDHENMFWYRQDPGLGLRLIYFSYDVKMKEKGDIPEGYSVSREKKERFSLILESASTNQTSMYLCASRDRDRPSNQPQHFGDGTRLSIL.

This clone was seen just once. The genes are TRBV5-1 and TRBJ1-1, with TRBD1 as a possible D gene (6 bases). V was clipped by 5 bases and J by 0 bases, with 14 bases between them. CDR1 is SGHRS and CDR2 is YFSETQ in the germline V gene. This CDR3 has 15 amino acids. In DNA, the CDR3 is TGCGCCAGCAGAACACAGGGACTCATGAACACTGAAGCTTTCTTT. It encodes CASRTQGLMNTEAFF. Variable domain in full (rest from reference TRBV5-1 and TRBJ1-1): KAGVTQTPRYLIKTRGQQVTLSCSPISGHRSVSWYQQTPGQGLQFLFEYFSETQRNKGNFPGRFSGRQFSNSRSEMNVSTLELGDSALYLCASRTQGLMNTEAFFGQGTRLTVV.

V is TRBV4-1 and J is TRBJ1-2, with a possible D match to TRBD1 (6 bases). V was cut by 3 bases and J by 12 bases, with 14 bases left in between. This CDR3 has 12 amino acids. Germline CDR1 MGHRA, CDR2 YSYEKL. The CDR3 nucleotides read TGCGCCAGCAGCCATATGGGAGGGACAAACACCTTC. Amino acids: CASSHMGGTNTF.

The chain combines TRBV5-1 with TRBJ1-1, with TRBD1 matching over 11 bases. V was clipped by 4 bases and J by 5 bases; unmatched bases: 4. Germline assignment: CDR1 SGHRS and CDR2 YFSETQ. The CDR3 is 14 amino acids. The DNA for the CDR3 is TGCGCCAGCAGCCCGGACAGGGGGCGGACTGAAGCTTTCTTT. It is translated as CASSPDRGRTEAFF.